This T cell receptor beta chain was observed in a study of metastatic and nonmetastatic thyroid tumors. In the study overall: Malignant thyroid and benign thyroid patients provided blood and tumor or nodule tissue whose repertoires were compared.

Original analysis: Researchers built a distant-metastasis classifier for papillary thyroid cancer that drew on CDR3 differences across clinicopathological groups. TCRdb reanalyzed the PCR reads via MiXCR. The V and J calls reflect TCRdb's pipeline rather than the authors' work. The data show around 35,000 clones, over 15% seen once. The study, taken as a whole, reports: In both blood and tumor samples, TCR beta diversity was reported significantly higher for malignant than benign nodules.

Trimming removed 7 bases from V and 6 bases from J, with 18 bases in between. The CDR3 runs to 14 residues. Patients were all untreated before their thyroid surgery. This clone was observed a few times. What it binds is not known. The chain carries TRBV12-3 or TRBV12-4 and TRBJ1-2, with a possible D match to TRBD1 (6 bases). This TCR was sampled from a female donor with papillary thyroid cancer or a benign thyroid nodule (not recorded which). Some clones in this sample may be carry-over from other donors' samples. Sequencing was done on a sample of blood. The CDR3 is CASTSGGGRHGYTF. The CDR3 coding sequence is TGTGCCAGCACCTCGGGGGGGGGGCGACATGGCTACACCTTC.